This T cell receptor (beta chain) emerged from a study of CD8 T cells in ankylosing spondylitis. Findings and limits, study-wide: Among TCR beta sequences, a motif of under 10 highly homologous variants appeared characteristic of ankylosing spondylitis blood.

Germline V gives CDR1 MNHEY, CDR2 SMNVEV (reference sequence). CDR3 size: 16 residues. V shed 6 bases and J 6 bases; nucleotides not matched to a gene: 12. Quantitative 5'-RACE with molecular barcodes produced the TCR beta libraries. TCRdb re-derived calls from the 5' RACE reads in MiXCR, one entry per CDR3 protein. The sample shows around 890,000 distinct CDR3 sequences, about 12% of them seen only once. Regarding this clonotype: No antigen is known for it.

This receptor was taken from a male donor with ankylosing spondylitis. This rearrangement joins TRBV27 to TRBJ2-7; 12 bases agree with TRBD1. Material: blood, either unsorted or a sorted T cell fraction (not recorded which). DNA for the CDR3: TGTGCCAGCAGGAGAGCGGGGGGACAGGGGGCGGGCGAGCAGTACTTC. Translating it yields CASRRAGGQGAGEQYF.